The rows below give T cell receptor beta chains drawn from one sample of a study of T cell repertoires in cytomegalovirus infection. These receptors have no identified antigens. TCRdb re-called the reads through MiXCR, storing one row per CDR3 protein. There are roughly 990,000 distinct CDR3 sequences in the sample; approximately 32% occur only once, and under 15% lies in the top ten. The specimen was cultured CD8+ T cells from PBMCs, collected from culture after CMV antigen stimulation. The receptors were sampled from a human donor in good health (CMV status not recorded). Some clones in this sample may be carry-over from other donors' samples. Both conserved end residues are part of each CDR3.

len: 13
v_gene: TRBV19
j_gene: TRBJ1-1
CDR3aa: CASSILGETEAFF

len: 18
v_gene: TRBV7-2
j_gene: TRBJ2-1
CDR3aa: CASSLAQNRDRGGNEQFF

len: 14
v_gene: TRBV7-6
j_gene: TRBJ1-6
CDR3aa: CASSPADYNSPLHF

len: 17
v_gene: TRBV6-5
j_gene: TRBJ2-2
CDR3aa: CASSYSPAGWNTGELFF

len: 16
v_gene: TRBV6-1
j_gene: TRBJ1-1
CDR3aa: CASSEPEYIMNTEAFF

len: 14
v_gene: TRBV5-1
j_gene: TRBJ2-1
CDR3aa: CASQDGTYYNEQFF

len: 15
v_gene: TRBV20-1
j_gene: TRBJ2-1
CDR3aa: CSVDTDRGRDNEQFF

len: 14
v_gene: TRBV4-1
j_gene: TRBJ2-1
CDR3aa: CASSPTNARNEQFF

len: 16
v_gene: TRBV28
j_gene: TRBJ2-5
CDR3aa: CASSQSGGASRETQYF

len: 16
v_gene: TRBV6-5
j_gene: TRBJ2-3
CDR3aa: CASSFSGLPSTDTQYF

len: 12
v_gene: TRBV6-6
j_gene: TRBJ2-7
CDR3aa: CASSYTRTEQYF

len: 15
v_gene: TRBV12-5
j_gene: TRBJ1-2
CDR3aa: CASGPGQGRDYGYTF

len: 14
v_gene: TRBV19
j_gene: TRBJ1-1
CDR3aa: CASSAAGGDTEAFF

len: 15
v_gene: TRBV11-1
j_gene: TRBJ2-7
CDR3aa: CASSYPGQGSYEQYF

len: 13
v_gene: TRBV15
j_gene: TRBJ1-4
CDR3aa: CATSRQGGEKLFF

len: 15
v_gene: TRBV13
j_gene: TRBJ2-1
CDR3aa: CASSPAKQTYNEQFF

len: 16
v_gene: TRBV7-9
j_gene: TRBJ1-6
CDR3aa: CASSGRERPYNSPLHF

len: 17
v_gene: TRBV4-3
j_gene: TRBJ2-1
CDR3aa: CASSQDRASGVYNEQFF

len: 14
v_gene: TRBV6-2/TRBV6-3
j_gene: TRBJ2-2
CDR3aa: CASSYPGVAGELFF

len: 13
v_gene: TRBV27
j_gene: TRBJ1-4
CDR3aa: CASSYGRSGKLFF

len: 16
v_gene: TRBV7-9
j_gene: TRBJ1-2
CDR3aa: CASSSPGQGETYGYTF

len: 14
v_gene: TRBV5-6
j_gene: TRBJ2-7
CDR3aa: CASSRLRSSYEQYF

len: 15
v_gene: TRBV27
j_gene: TRBJ2-5
CDR3aa: CASSLVTGTEETQYF

len: 15
v_gene: TRBV6-1
j_gene: TRBJ2-3
CDR3aa: CASRGLAGSTDTQYF

len: 13
v_gene: TRBV13
j_gene: TRBJ1-2
CDR3aa: CASSSTPLYGYTF

len: 15
v_gene: TRBV9
j_gene: TRBJ2-1
CDR3aa: CASSVSSGGRDEQFF

len: 16
v_gene: TRBV20-1
j_gene: TRBJ2-3
CDR3aa: CSARDASGGAVDTQYF

len: 14
v_gene: TRBV11-2
j_gene: TRBJ1-4
CDR3aa: CASSKQGYREKLFF

len: 18
v_gene: TRBV7-2
j_gene: TRBJ2-1
CDR3aa: CASTFRGVSGGAGDEQFF

len: 14
v_gene: TRBV12-3/TRBV12-4
j_gene: TRBJ2-2
CDR3aa: CASNTGADTGELFF

len: 14
v_gene: TRBV7-9
j_gene: TRBJ1-1
CDR3aa: CASSFSTDRVPAFF

len: 15
v_gene: TRBV15
j_gene: TRBJ2-5
CDR3aa: CATSRDLGLQETQYF

len: 15
v_gene: TRBV28
j_gene: TRBJ1-4
CDR3aa: CASSLTGQTNEKLFF

len: 13
v_gene: TRBV12-3/TRBV12-4
j_gene: TRBJ2-1
CDR3aa: CARLVGGSDEQFF

len: 17
v_gene: TRBV7-7
j_gene: TRBJ2-3
CDR3aa: CASSEGPFSGGRDTQYF

len: 15
v_gene: TRBV7-6
j_gene: TRBJ2-1
CDR3aa: CASSPRTENYNEQFF

len: 18
v_gene: TRBV5-1
j_gene: TRBJ1-6
CDR3aa: CASSLAVGNVLANSPLHF

len: 14
v_gene: TRBV6-8
j_gene: TRBJ1-1
CDR3aa: CASSYSTVGTEAFF

len: 12
v_gene: TRBV27
j_gene: TRBJ2-7
CDR3aa: CASSLTGIEQYF

len: 14
v_gene: TRBV7-2
j_gene: TRBJ1-2
CDR3aa: CASSPATGVDGYTF

len: 13
v_gene: TRBV27
j_gene: TRBJ2-7
CDR3aa: CASSLTANYEQYF

len: 12
v_gene: TRBV4-2
j_gene: TRBJ2-7
CDR3aa: CASSQGRDEQYF

len: 16
v_gene: TRBV7-9
j_gene: TRBJ1-1
CDR3aa: CASSDGSTGYHTEAFF

len: 14
v_gene: TRBV29-1
j_gene: TRBJ2-3
CDR3aa: CSVETGNAIDTQYF

len: 13
v_gene: TRBV20-1
j_gene: TRBJ2-7
CDR3aa: CSARDLESYEQYF

len: 13
v_gene: TRBV27
j_gene: TRBJ1-2
CDR3aa: CASSPGQGIGYTF

len: 19
v_gene: TRBV7-8
j_gene: TRBJ1-1
CDR3aa: CASSSTGIPLNQLNTEAFF

len: 16
v_gene: TRBV7-9
j_gene: TRBJ1-1
CDR3aa: CASSPPITGLNTEAFF

len: 15
v_gene: TRBV2
j_gene: TRBJ1-5
CDR3aa: CASSEEAGRRSPQHF

len: 14
v_gene: TRBV12-3/TRBV12-4
j_gene: TRBJ1-1
CDR3aa: CASSFMPGGAEAFF

len: 14
v_gene: TRBV20-1
j_gene: TRBJ1-1
CDR3aa: CSARDEAGRTEAFF